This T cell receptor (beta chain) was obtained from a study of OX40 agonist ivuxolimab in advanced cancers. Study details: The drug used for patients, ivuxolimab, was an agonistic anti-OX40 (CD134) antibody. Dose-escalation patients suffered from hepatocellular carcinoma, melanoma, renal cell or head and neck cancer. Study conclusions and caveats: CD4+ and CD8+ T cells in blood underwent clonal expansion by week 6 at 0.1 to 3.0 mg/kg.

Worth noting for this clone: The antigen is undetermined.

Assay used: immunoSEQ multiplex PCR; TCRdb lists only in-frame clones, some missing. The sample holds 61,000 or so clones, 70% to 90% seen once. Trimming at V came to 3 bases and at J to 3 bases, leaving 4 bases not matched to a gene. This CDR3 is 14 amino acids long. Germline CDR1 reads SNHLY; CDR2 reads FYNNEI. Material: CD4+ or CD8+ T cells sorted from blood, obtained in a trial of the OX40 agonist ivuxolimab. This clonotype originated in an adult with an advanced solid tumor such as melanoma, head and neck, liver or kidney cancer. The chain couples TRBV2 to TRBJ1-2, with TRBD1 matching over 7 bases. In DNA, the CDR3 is TGTGCCAGCAGTGAGGAGGGGGCCGACTATGGCTACACCTTC. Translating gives CASSEEGADYGYTF.